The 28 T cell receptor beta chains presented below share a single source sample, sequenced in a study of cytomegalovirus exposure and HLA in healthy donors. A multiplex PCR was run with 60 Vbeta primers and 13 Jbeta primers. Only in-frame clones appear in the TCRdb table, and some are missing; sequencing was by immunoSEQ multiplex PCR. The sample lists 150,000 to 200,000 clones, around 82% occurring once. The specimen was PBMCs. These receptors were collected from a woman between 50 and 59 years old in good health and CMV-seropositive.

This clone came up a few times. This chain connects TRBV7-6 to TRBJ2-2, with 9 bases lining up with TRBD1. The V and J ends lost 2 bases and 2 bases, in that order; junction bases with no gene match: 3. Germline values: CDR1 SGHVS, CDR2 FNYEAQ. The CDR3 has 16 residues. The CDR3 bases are TGTGCCAGCAGCTTATTGGGACAGGGTAACACCGGGGAGCTGTTTTTT. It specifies CASSLLGQGNTGELFF. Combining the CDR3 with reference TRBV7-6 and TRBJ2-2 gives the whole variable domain GAGVSQSPRYKVTKRGQDVALRCDPISGHVSLYWYRQALGQGPEFLTYFNYEAQQDKSGLPNDRFSAERPEGSISTLTIQRTEQRDSAMYRCASSLLGQGNTGELFFGEGSRLTVL.

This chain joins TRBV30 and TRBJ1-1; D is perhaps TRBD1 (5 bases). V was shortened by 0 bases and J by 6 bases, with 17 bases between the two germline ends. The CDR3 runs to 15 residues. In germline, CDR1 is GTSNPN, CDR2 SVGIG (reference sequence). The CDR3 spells CAWSVLRGRMSEAFF. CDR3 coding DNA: TGTGCCTGGAGTGTACTCCGGGGGAGAATGTCTGAAGCTTTCTTT.

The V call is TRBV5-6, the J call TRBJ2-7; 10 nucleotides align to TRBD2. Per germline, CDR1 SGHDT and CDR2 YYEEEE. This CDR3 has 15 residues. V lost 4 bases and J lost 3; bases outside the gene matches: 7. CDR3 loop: CASSDVPSGGYEQYF. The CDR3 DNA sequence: TGTGCCAGCAGCGACGTTCCTAGCGGGGGCTACGAGCAGTACTTC.

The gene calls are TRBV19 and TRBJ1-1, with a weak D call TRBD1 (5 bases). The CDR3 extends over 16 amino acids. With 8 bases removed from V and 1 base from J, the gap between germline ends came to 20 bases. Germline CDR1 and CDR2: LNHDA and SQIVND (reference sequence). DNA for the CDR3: TGTGCCAGTCAAAACAGAAAGGGAGGGGCGAACACTGAAGCTTTCTTT. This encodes CASQNRKGGANTEAFF.

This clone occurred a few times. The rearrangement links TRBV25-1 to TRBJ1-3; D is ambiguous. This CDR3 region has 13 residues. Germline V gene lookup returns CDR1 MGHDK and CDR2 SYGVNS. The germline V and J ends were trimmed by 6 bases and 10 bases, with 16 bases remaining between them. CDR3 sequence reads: CASSRIQGGTIYF. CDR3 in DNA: TGTGCCAGCAGCCGGATCCAAGGAGGTACCATATATTTT.

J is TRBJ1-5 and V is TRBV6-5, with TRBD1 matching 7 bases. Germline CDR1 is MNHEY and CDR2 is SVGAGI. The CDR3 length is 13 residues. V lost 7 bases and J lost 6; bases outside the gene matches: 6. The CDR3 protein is CASTRGVSQPQHF. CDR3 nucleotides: TGTGCCAGCACCAGGGGGGTGAGTCAGCCCCAGCATTTT.

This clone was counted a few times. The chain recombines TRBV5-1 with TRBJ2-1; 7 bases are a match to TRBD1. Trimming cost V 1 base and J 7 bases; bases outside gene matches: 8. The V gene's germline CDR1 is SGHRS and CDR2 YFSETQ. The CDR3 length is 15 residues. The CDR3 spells CASSLLGDRVNEQFF. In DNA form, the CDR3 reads TGCGCCAGCAGCTTGTTGGGCGACAGGGTAAATGAGCAGTTCTTC.

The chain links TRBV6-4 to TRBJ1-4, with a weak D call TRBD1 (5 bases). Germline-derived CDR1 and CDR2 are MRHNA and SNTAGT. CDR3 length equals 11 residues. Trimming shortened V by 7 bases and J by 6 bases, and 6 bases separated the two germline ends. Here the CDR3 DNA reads TGTGCCAGCACGACAGATGAAAAACTGTTTTTT. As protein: CASTTDEKLFF.

CDR3: CASSYGRGQGWTEAFF. In DNA form, the CDR3 reads TGTGCCAGCAGTTACGGCCGAGGACAGGGGTGGACTGAAGCTTTCTTT. The chain joins TRBV5-5 to TRBJ1-1; 9 bases are a match to TRBD1. The germline V gene has CDR1 SGHKS and CDR2 YYEKEE (reference sequence). J lost 5 bases, V lost 5 bases, and 13 bases had no gene match. This CDR3 comprises 16 residues.

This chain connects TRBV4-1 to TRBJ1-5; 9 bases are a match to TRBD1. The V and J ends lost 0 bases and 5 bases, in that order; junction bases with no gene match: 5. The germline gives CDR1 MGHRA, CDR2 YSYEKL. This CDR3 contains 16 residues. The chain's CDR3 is CASSQEFGQGYQPQHF. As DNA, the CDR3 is TGCGCCAGCAGCCAAGAATTCGGACAGGGGTATCAGCCCCAGCATTTT.

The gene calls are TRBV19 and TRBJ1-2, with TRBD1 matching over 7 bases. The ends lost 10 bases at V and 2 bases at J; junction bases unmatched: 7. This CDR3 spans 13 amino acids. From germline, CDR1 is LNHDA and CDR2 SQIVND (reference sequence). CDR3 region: CATAGQPNYGYTF. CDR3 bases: TGTGCCACTGCGGGACAGCCCAACTATGGCTACACCTTC.

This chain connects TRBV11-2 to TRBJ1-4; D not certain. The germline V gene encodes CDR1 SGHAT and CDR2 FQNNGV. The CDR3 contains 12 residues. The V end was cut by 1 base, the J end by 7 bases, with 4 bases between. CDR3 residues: CASSLGSEKLFF. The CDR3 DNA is TGTGCCAGCAGCTTAGGTAGTGAAAAACTGTTTTTT.

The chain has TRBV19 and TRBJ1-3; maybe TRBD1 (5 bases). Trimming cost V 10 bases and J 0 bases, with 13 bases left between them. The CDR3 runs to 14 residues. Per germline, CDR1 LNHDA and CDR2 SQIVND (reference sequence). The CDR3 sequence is CATGTGVSGNTIYF. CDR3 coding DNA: TGTGCCACTGGGACGGGGGTCTCTGGAAACACCATATATTTT.

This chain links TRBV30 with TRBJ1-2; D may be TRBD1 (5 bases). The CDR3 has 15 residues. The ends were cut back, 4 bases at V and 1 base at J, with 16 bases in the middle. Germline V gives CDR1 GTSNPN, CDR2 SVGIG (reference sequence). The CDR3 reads CAWTLGDSFNYGYTF. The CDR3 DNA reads TGTGCCTGGACGTTAGGTGACAGCTTTAACTATGGCTACACCTTC.

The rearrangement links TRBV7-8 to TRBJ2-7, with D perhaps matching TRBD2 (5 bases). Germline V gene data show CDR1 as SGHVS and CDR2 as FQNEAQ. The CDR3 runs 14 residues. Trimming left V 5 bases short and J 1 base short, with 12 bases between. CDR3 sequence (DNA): TGTGCCAGCAGCCGGGCAAGCGGATCCTACGAGCAGTACTTC. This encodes CASSRASGSYEQYF.

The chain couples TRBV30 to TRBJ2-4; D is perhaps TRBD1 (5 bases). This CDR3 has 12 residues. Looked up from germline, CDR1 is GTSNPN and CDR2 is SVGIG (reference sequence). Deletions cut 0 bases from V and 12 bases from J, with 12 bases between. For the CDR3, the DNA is TGTGCCTGGAGTGTGAGTCAGGGATATCAGTACTTC. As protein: CAWSVSQGYQYF.

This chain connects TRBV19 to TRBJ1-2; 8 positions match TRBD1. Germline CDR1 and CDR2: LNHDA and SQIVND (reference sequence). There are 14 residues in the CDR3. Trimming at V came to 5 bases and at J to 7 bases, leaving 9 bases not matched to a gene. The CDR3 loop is CASSADRGRGGYTF. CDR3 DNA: TGTGCCAGTAGTGCAGACAGGGGACGAGGTGGCTACACCTTC.

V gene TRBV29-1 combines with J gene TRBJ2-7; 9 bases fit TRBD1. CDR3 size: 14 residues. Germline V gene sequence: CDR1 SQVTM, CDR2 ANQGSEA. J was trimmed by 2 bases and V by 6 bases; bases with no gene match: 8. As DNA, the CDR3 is TGCAGCGTGGGGCCGGGACAGGGCCCCTACGAGCAGTACTTC. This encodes CSVGPGQGPYEQYF.

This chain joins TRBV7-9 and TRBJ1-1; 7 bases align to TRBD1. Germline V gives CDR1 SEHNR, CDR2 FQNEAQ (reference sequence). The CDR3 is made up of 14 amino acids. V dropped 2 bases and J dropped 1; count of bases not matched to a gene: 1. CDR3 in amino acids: CASSLRGRNTEAFF. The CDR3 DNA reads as TGTGCCAGCAGCTTAAGGGGGCGGAACACTGAAGCTTTCTTT.

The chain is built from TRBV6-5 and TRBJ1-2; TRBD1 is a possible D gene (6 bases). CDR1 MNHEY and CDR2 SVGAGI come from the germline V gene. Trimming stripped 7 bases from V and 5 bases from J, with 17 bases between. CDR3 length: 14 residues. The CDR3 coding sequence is TGTGCCAGCACCCCGGCCGGGACATTATATGGCTACACCTTC. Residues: CASTPAGTLYGYTF.

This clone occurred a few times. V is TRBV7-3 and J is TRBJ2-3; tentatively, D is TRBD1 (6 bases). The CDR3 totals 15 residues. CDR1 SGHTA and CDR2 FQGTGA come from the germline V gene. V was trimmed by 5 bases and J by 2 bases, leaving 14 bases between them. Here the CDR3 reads CASSPTGSFTDTQYF. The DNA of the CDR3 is TGTGCCAGCAGCCCCACAGGGTCTTTCACAGATACGCAGTATTTT. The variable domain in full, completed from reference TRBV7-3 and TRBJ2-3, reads GAGVSQTPSNKVTEKGKYVELRCDPISGHTALYWYRQSLGQGPEFLIYFQGTGAADDSGLPNDRFFAVRPEGSVSTLKIQRTERGDSAVYLCASSPTGSFTDTQYFGPGTRLTVL.

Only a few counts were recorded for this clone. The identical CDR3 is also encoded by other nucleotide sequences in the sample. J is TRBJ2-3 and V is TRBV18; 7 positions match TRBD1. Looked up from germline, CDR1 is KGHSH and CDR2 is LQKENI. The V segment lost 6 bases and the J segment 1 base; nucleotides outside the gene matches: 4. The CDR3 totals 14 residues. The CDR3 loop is CASSSTGGTDTQYF. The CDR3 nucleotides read TGTGCCAGCTCGAGTACAGGGGGCACAGATACGCAGTATTTT.

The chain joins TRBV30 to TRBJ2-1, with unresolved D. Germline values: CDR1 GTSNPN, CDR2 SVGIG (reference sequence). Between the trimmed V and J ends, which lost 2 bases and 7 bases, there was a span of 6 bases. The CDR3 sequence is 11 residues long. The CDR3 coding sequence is TGTGCCTGGAGTCCGTTAAATGAGCAGTTCTTC. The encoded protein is CAWSPLNEQFF. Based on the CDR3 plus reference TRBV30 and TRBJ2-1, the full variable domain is SQTIHQWPATLVQPVGSPLSLECTVEGTSNPNLYWYRQAAGRGLQLLFYSVGIGQISSEVPQNLSASRPQDRQFILSSKKLLLSDSGFYLCAWSPLNEQFFGPGTRLTVL.

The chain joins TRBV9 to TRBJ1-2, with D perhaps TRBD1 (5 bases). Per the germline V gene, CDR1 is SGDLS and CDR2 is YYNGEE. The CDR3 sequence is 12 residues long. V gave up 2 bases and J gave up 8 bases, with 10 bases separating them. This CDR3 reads CASSVMGGGYTF. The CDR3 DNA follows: TGTGCCAGCAGCGTGATGGGGGGAGGCTACACCTTC. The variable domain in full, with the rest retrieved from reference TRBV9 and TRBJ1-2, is DSGVTQTPKHLITATGQRVTLRCSPRSGDLSVYWYQQSLDQGLQFLIQYYNGEERAKGNILERFSAQQFPDLHSELNLSSLELGDSALYFCASSVMGGGYTFGSGTRLTVV.

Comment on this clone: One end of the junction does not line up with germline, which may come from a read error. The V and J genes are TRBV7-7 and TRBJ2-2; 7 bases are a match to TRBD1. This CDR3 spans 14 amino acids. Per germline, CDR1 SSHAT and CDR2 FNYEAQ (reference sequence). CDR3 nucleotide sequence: TGTGCTAGCAGCCGGGACAGCTACACCGGGGAGCTGTTTTTT. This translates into CASSRDSYTGELFF.

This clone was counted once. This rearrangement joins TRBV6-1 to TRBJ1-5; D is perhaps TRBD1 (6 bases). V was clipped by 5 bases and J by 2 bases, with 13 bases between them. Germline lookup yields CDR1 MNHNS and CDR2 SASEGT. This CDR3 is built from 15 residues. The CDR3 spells CASSPGGAGNQPQHF. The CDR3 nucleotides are TGTGCCAGCAGTCCCGGGGGGGCAGGCAATCAGCCCCAGCATTTT.

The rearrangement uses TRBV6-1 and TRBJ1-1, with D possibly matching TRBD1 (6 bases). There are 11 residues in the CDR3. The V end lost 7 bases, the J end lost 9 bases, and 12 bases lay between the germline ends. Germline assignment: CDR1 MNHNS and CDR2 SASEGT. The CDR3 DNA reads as TGTGCCAGCACCTCGGGACAAAAAGCTTTCTTT. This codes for CASTSGQKAFF.

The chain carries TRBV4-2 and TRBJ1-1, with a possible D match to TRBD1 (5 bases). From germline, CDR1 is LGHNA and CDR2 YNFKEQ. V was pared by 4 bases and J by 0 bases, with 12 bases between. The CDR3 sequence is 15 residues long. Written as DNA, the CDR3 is TGTGCCAGCAGCCGAGCCACAGGAGTGAACACTGAAGCTTTCTTT. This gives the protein CASSRATGVNTEAFF.